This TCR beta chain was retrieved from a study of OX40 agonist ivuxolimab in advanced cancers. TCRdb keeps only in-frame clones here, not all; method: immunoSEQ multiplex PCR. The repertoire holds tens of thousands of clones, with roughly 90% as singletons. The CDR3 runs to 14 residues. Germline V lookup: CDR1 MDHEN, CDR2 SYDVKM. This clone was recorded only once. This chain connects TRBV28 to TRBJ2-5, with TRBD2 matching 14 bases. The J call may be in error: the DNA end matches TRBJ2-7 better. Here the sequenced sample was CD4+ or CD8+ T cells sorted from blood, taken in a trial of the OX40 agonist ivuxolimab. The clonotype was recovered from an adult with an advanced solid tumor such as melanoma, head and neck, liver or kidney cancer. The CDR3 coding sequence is TGTGCCAGCAGCGGGACTAGCGGGAGCTACGAGCAGTACTTC. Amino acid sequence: CASSGTSGSYEQYF.